This T cell receptor beta chain stems from a study of T cells after yellow fever vaccination. In this sample, this clonotype turned up many times. Its matching antigen is unknown. This CDR3 is built from 16 residues. Germline V gives CDR1 DFQATT, CDR2 SNEGSKA (reference sequence). V was clipped by 0 bases and J by 5 bases; unmatched bases: 9. Broader study findings: Abundant clonotypes from the bulk population could have been carried over as contaminants into FACS-sorted repertoires. Researchers report a weaker secondary response that nonetheless peaked faster, day 5 versus 15. Clones from primary vaccination mostly reappeared after the booster (roughly 97% CD4, 88% CD8).

A 5'RACE template-switching step, the method used to make TCR cDNA, added a universal primer site and UMIs. TCRdb re-analysed the 5' RACE reads in MiXCR, keeping a single row per CDR3 protein. This sample carries over 110,000 distinct CDR3 sequences, more than 6% of them seen once, and the ten largest clones take approximately 0.78%. The receptor comes from a man younger than 40 who received the YFV17D yellow fever vaccine. This chain uses TRBV20-1 with TRBJ2-1; 8 bases agree with TRBD2. The specimen was CD4+ T cells sorted from PBMCs, collected 5 days after the yellow fever booster vaccination. The CDR3 here is CSARDPSGSAHNEQFF. In DNA, the CDR3 is TGCAGTGCTAGAGACCCAAGCGGGAGTGCCCACAATGAGCAGTTCTTC.